Listed below are T cell receptor beta chains from one sample, sequenced in a study of blood T cell repertoires in COVID-19. The repertoire was sequenced with immunoSEQ multiplex PCR; TCRdb's copy has only in-frame clones and lacks some. The table shows 250,000 to 300,000 clones, with approximately 85% occurring only once. The sequenced sample consisted of PBMCs or T cells enriched from blood (not recorded which). These TCRs come from a woman in her forties or fifties who had recovered from COVID-19. The CDR3 runs from the conserved cysteine through the conserved F or W. The order of the fields is CDR3 protein, CDR3 DNA, J gene, V gene, CDR3 length, clone size, D gene. A D gene is named only where the DNA matches it firmly. Rows may omit the clone size; those that give it use once, few, many or a size class.

CDR3 protein: CASSILDRNYGYTF
CDR3 DNA: TGTGCCAGTAGTATCCTGGACAGGAACTATGGCTACACCTTC
J gene: TRBJ1-2
V gene: TRBV19
CDR3 length: 14
clone size: -
D gene: TRBD1

CDR3 protein: CASRDRGYEQYF
CDR3 DNA: TGTGCCAGCAGGGACAGGGGGTACGAGCAGTACTTC
J gene: TRBJ2-7
V gene: TRBV2
CDR3 length: 12
clone size: -
D gene: TRBD1

CDR3 protein: CASSQVYFTGGGVYNEQFF
CDR3 DNA: TGCGCCAGCAGCCAAGTTTACTTCACAGGGGGCGGGGTCTACAATGAGCAGTTCTTC
J gene: TRBJ2-1
V gene: TRBV4-1
CDR3 length: 19
clone size: -
D gene: TRBD1

CDR3 protein: CASSFQYEQYF
CDR3 DNA: TGTGCCAGCAGCTTCCAGTACGAGCAGTACTTC
J gene: TRBJ2-7
V gene: TRBV7-9
CDR3 length: 11
clone size: -
D gene: -

CDR3 protein: CASSLYPQTGGNYEQYF
CDR3 DNA: TGCGCCAGCAGCTTGTACCCCCAGACAGGGGGAAACTACGAGCAGTACTTC
J gene: TRBJ2-7
V gene: TRBV5-1
CDR3 length: 17
clone size: -
D gene: TRBD1

CDR3 protein: CSVEVSSRVGYTF
CDR3 DNA: TGCAGCGTTGAGGTTTCCTCCCGCGTCGGCTACACCTTC
J gene: TRBJ1-2
V gene: TRBV29-1
CDR3 length: 13
clone size: -
D gene: -

CDR3 protein: CASSATSGRASETQYF
CDR3 DNA: TGTGCCAGCAGCGCCACTAGCGGGAGGGCGTCAGAGACCCAGTACTTC
J gene: TRBJ2-5
V gene: TRBV7-2
CDR3 length: 16
clone size: -
D gene: TRBD2

CDR3 protein: CASSYSINEKLFF
CDR3 DNA: TGTGCCAGCAGTTACTCTATTAATGAAAAACTGTTTTTT
J gene: TRBJ1-4
V gene: TRBV6-5
CDR3 length: 13
clone size: once
D gene: -

CDR3 protein: CAITSSQGGGELFF
CDR3 DNA: TGTGCCATCACTTCTTCCCAGGGTGGCGGGGAGCTGTTTTTT
J gene: TRBJ2-2
V gene: TRBV10-3
CDR3 length: 14
clone size: -
D gene: -

CDR3 protein: CASSFSAGERGDYEQYF
CDR3 DNA: TGTGCCAGCAGTTTCTCCGCCGGGGAGCGGGGGGACTACGAGCAGTACTTC
J gene: TRBJ2-7
V gene: TRBV27
CDR3 length: 17
clone size: -
D gene: TRBD2

CDR3 protein: CASSTDRGIPTF
CDR3 DNA: TGTGCCAGCAGTACCGACAGGGGAATCCCCACCTTC
J gene: TRBJ1-2
V gene: TRBV2
CDR3 length: 12
clone size: once
D gene: TRBD1